This paragraph reports one T cell receptor beta chain. Its target is unknown. The germline gives CDR1 SGHRS, CDR2 YFSETQ. This CDR3 has 13 amino acids. Trimming shortened V by 3 bases and J by 1 base, and 7 bases separated the two germline ends. This record belongs to a study of beta chain features in type 1 diabetes. General study findings and limits: A definitive answer on HLA type influencing TCRB rearrangement was not reached here. Short templates might get an advantage during PCR, and this would be equal in patients and controls. Among all four CD4+ subsets, Type 1 diabetes patients had TCRB CDR3s that were moderately but significantly shorter.

Expressed TCRB transcripts were sequenced because the entire RNA isolate underwent reverse transcription. Sequencing was performed with immunoSEQ multiplex PCR; in TCRdb, only in-frame clones are kept and a portion is missing. The top ten clones hold more than 0.5% of a sample with roughly 160,000 clones, 7.5% to 9.5% of them seen once. The sample comprised central memory CD4+ T cells from blood. This sequence originates from a woman aged 18-35 years with type 1 diabetes. J is TRBJ2-5 and V is TRBV5-1, with D tentatively TRBD1 (5 bases). The CDR3 coding sequence is TGCGCCAGCAGCTATACAGGCCAAGAGACCCAGTACTTC. Its protein is CASSYTGQETQYF. The full variable domain, completed using reference TRBV5-1 and TRBJ2-5, is KAGVTQTPRYLIKTRGQQVTLSCSPISGHRSVSWYQQTPGQGLQFLFEYFSETQRNKGNFPGRFSGRQFSNSRSEMNVSTLELGDSALYLCASSYTGQETQYFGPGTRLLVL.